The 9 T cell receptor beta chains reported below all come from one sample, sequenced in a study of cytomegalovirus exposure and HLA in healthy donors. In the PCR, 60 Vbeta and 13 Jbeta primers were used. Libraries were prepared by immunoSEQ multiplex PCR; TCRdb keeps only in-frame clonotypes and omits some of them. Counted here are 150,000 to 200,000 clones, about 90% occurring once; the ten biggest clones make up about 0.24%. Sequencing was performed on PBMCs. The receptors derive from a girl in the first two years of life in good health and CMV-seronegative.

CDR3 amino acids: CASSLTGGTYNEQFF. The CDR3, as DNA: TGTGCCAGCAGCTTGACAGGGGGCACCTACAATGAGCAGTTCTTC. This sequence joins TRBV7-9 and TRBJ2-1, with TRBD1 matching over 10 bases. The CDR3 contains 15 residues. Trimming took 3 bases from V and 2 from J; bases not matched to a gene: 1. Germline V gene sequence: CDR1 SEHNR, CDR2 FQNEAQ (reference sequence).

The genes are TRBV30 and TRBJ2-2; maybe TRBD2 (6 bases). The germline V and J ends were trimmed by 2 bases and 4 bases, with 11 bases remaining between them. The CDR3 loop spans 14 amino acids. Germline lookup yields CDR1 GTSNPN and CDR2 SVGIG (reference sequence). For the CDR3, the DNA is TGTGCCTGGAGTATGCGGGGAACCACCGGGGAGCTGTTTTTT. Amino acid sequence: CAWSMRGTTGELFF. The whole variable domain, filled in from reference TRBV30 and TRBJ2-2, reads SQTIHQWPATLVQPVGSPLSLECTVEGTSNPNLYWYRQAAGRGLQLLFYSVGIGQISSEVPQNLSASRPQDRQFILSSKKLLLSDSGFYLCAWSMRGTTGELFFGEGSRLTVL.

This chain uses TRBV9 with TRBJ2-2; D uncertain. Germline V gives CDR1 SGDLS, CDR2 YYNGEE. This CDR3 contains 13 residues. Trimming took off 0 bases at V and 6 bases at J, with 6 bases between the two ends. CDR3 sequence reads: CASSVGSAGELFF. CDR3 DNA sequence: TGTGCCAGCAGCGTAGGGTCGGCCGGGGAGCTGTTTTTT.

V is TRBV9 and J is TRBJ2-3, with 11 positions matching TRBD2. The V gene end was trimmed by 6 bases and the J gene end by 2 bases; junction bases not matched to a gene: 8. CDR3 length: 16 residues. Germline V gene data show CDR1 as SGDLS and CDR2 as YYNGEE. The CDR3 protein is CASIGGLAEFTDTQYF. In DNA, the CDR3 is TGTGCCAGCATTGGGGGACTAGCGGAGTTCACAGATACGCAGTATTTT.

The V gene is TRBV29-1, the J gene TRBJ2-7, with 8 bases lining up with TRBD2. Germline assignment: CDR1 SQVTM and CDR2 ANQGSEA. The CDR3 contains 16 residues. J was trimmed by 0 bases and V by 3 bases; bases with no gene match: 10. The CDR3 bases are TGCAGCGTTGATACGAAGAGCGGGAGTAGCTCCTACGAGCAGTACTTC. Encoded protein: CSVDTKSGSSSYEQYF.

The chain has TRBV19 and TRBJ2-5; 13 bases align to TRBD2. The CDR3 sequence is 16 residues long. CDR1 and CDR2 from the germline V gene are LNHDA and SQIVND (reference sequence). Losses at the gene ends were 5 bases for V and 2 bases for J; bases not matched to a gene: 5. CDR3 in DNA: TGTGCCAGTAGTTTGACTAGCGGGAGGCTTCAAGAGACCCAGTACTTC. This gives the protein CASSLTSGRLQETQYF.

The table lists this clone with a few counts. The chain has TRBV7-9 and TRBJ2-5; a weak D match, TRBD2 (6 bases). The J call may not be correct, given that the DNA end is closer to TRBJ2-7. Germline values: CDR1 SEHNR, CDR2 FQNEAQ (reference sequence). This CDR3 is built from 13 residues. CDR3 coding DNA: TGTGCCGGGGGGAAGCCCGGAGACTACGAGCAGTACTTC. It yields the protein CAGGKPGDYEQYF.

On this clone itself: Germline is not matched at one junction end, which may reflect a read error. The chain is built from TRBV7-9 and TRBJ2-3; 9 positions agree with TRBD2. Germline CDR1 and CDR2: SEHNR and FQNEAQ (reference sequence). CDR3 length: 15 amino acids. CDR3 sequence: CSSSPSGTSTDTQYF. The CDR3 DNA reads TGTTCCAGCAGCCCTAGCGGGACTAGCACAGATACGCAGTATTTT. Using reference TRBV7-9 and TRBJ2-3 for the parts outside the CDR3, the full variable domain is DTGVSQNPRHKITKRGQNVTFRCDPISEHNRLYWYRQTLGQGPEFLTYFQNEAQLEKSRLLSDRFSAERPKGSFSTLEIQRTEQGDSAMYLCSSSPSGTSTDTQYFGPGTRLTVL.

Here the CDR3 reads CAISPRQGDTEAFF. Written as DNA, the CDR3 is TGTGCCATCAGTCCCCGACAGGGGGACACTGAAGCTTTCTTT. The J gene is TRBJ1-1, the V gene TRBV10-3, with 9 bases matching TRBD1. With V trimmed by 5 bases and J by 3 bases, 4 bases remained unmatched. CDR1 is ENHRY and CDR2 is SYGVKD in the germline V gene. The CDR3 is made up of 14 amino acids.